The 26 T cell receptor beta chains below all came from one sample that was sequenced in a study of T cell clonality in common variable immunodeficiency (dated by TCRdb to about 2015). The library was produced with the immunoSEQ multiplex PCR assay. Entries here come from immuneACCESS through TCRdb and include only in-frame sequences with V and J called. Some clones fail to appear in such tables; in the studies checked, an unresolved V gene covers under half of the shortfall, and the cause of the remainder is unknown. The table gives 50,000 or so clones for this sample, with none occurring only once. In total, the top ten clones hold less than 4% of the sample. Sequenced sample: peripheral blood mononuclear cells. These receptors came from a person aged 18 to 75 in good health.

There are many counts of this clone. The read falls 3 residues short of the CDR3 end, and the missing part is taken from the germline J gene. The chain recombines TRBV29-1 with TRBJ2-2; 7 nucleotides match TRBD1. The CDR3 is 17 amino acids. The germline V gene has CDR1 SQVTM and CDR2 ANQGSEA. CDR3 sequence reads: CSVGLDRRPSGANVLFF. The sequenced part of the CDR3 DNA is TGCAGCGTTGGTCTGGACAGGCGCCCCTCTGGGGCCAACGTG.

To note about this clone: The CDR3 end falls 3 residues outside the read, so it is completed with the germline J gene. This chain links TRBV20-1 with TRBJ1-1; 7 bases line up with TRBD1. The germline V gene has CDR1 DFQATT and CDR2 SNEGSKA (reference sequence). J was trimmed by 2 bases and V by 5 bases; bases with no gene match: 5. The CDR3 loop spans 13 amino acids. CDR3 amino acids: CSAGRGINTEAFF. The covered CDR3 bases are TGCAGTGCTGGCAGGGGGATTAACACTGAA.

This clone was found many times. The read ends 3 residues before the CDR3 terminus; that terminus is restored from the germline J gene. V usage is TRBV28 and J usage is TRBJ1-5, with D maybe TRBD1 (6 bases). Trimming took 6 bases from V and 0 from J, leaving 18 bases between them. This CDR3 region has 17 residues. Germline V gives CDR1 MDHEN, CDR2 SYDVKM. The CDR3 sequence: CASRPPVWGHSNQPQHF. The DNA read from the CDR3 is TGTGCCAGCAGACCCCCCGTCTGGGGGCATAGCAATCAGCCC.

This clone was observed many times. CDR3 DNA (partial): TGTGCCAGTAGTCCCCGGACAGGGGGCCATGAG. It yields the protein CASSPRTGGHE. The entire CDR3 sequence reads CASSPRTGGHEQFF. J is TRBJ2-1 and V is TRBV19; 11 bases agree with TRBD1. The read ends 3 residues early relative to the CDR3; the germline J gene fills the gap. Trimming at V came to 5 bases and at J to 8 bases, leaving 5 bases not matched to a gene. CDR3 size: 14 residues. CDR1 is LNHDA and CDR2 is SQIVND in the germline V gene (reference sequence).

Many counts were recorded for this clone. The junction differs from germline at one of its ends, possibly a read error. Read sequence stops 3 residues before the CDR3 end, and the germline J gene provides the missing end. This chain links TRBV2 with TRBJ1-5, with a tentative D call TRBD1 (6 bases). Germline values: CDR1 SNHLY, CDR2 FYNNEI. The CDR3 loop spans 14 amino acids. The sequenced part of the CDR3 DNA is TGTGCCAGCAGGGAAGGTTTGGCAGGGGCGCCC. Amino acid sequence: CASREGLAGAP. The whole CDR3 sequence reads CASREGLAGAPQHF.

This clone was counted many times. The CDR3 end lies 3 residues beyond the end of the read and is filled in from the germline J gene. The V gene is TRBV30, the J gene TRBJ2-2; D remains ambiguous. The germline V gene encodes CDR1 GTSNPN and CDR2 SVGIG (reference sequence). This CDR3 has 15 amino acids. V lost 0 bases and J lost 0, with 8 bases in between. The CDR3 sequence: CAWSVKQTNTGELFF. The sequenced CDR3 bases are TGTGCCTGGAGTGTAAAGCAAACGAACACCGGGGAG.

This clone was counted between two and nine times. The chain's CDR3 is CASRGGLASYNEQFF. The CDR3 bases that were read are TGTGCCAGCAGGGGCGGACTAGCTAGTTACAATGAG. The rearrangement links TRBV2 to TRBJ2-1; TRBD2 agrees at 8 bases. The read comes to an end 3 residues before the CDR3 does, leaving the germline J gene to fill in the end. Trimming at V came to 6 bases and at J to 4 bases, leaving 8 bases not matched to a gene. The V gene's germline CDR1 is SNHLY and CDR2 FYNNEI. CDR3 length equals 15 residues. Full variable domain (missing parts from reference TRBV2 and TRBJ2-1): EPEVTQTPSHQVTQMGQEVILRCVPISNHLYFYWYRQILGQKVEFLVSFYNNEISEKSEIFDDQFSVERPDGSNFTLKIRSTKLEDSAMYFCASRGGLASYNEQFFGPGTRLTVL.

This clone was seen more than once but under ten times. The read ends 3 residues shy of where the CDR3 ends; the end is completed using the germline J gene. V is TRBV5-1 and J is TRBJ2-7; TRBD1 matches 10 bases. This CDR3 is 14 amino acids long. J lost 5 bases, V lost 3 bases, and 5 bases had no gene match. Germline V gene sequence: CDR1 SGHRS, CDR2 YFSETQ. The chain's CDR3 is CASSSGTGVDEQYF. CDR3 DNA (partial): TGCGCCAGCAGCTCGGGGACAGGGGTCGACGAG.

This clone was picked up many times. The read halts 3 residues ahead of the CDR3 end, with the missing end drawn from the germline J gene. The rearrangement uses TRBV7-3 and TRBJ2-5; 8 nucleotides line up with TRBD2. The CDR3 consists of 15 residues. V lost 1 base, J lost 4 bases, and 5 bases stayed unmatched. The germline gives CDR1 SGHTA, CDR2 FQGTGA. CDR3 in amino acids: CASSLMGGRSETQYF. The sequenced CDR3 bases are TGTGCCAGCAGCTTAATGGGCGGGAGGTCAGAGACC.

Ten or more counts support this clone. The DNA ends 3 residues before the CDR3 does, and the rest of the CDR3 is filled in from the germline J gene. This sample also contains other DNA sequences that code for the same CDR3. V is TRBV7-8 and J is TRBJ1-2; weak D call: TRBD1 (5 bases). The CDR3 runs 14 residues. CDR1 and CDR2 (germline): SGHVS, FQNEAQ. The V and J ends lost 1 base and 5 bases respectively, with 11 bases between them. Incomplete CDR3 DNA: TGTGCCAGCAGCTTAGAAGGGGAGAGGTATGGC. Amino acids: CASSLEGERYG. The whole CDR3 is CASSLEGERYGYTF.

This clone has at least ten counts. The CDR3 end falls 3 residues outside the read, so it is completed with the germline J gene. The chain links TRBV11-3 to TRBJ1-5; no clear D. The V gene lost 1 base and the J gene lost 5 bases, with 3 bases spanning the gap. CDR1 and CDR2 (germline): SGHNT, YENEEA. CDR3 length: 12 residues. CDR3: CASSLADQPQHF. The CDR3 bases that were read are TGTGCCAGCAGCTTAGCCGATCAGCCC.

This clone was seen at least ten times. The CDR3 goes on 3 residues after the read ends, and that part is filled in from the germline J gene. V and J are TRBV6-2 or TRBV6-3 and TRBJ2-3; 8 bases match TRBD1. The V segment lost 5 bases and the J segment 2 bases; nucleotides outside the gene matches: 6. Germline CDR1 MNHEY, CDR2 SVGEGT. This CDR3 comprises 15 residues. CDR3 region: CASSEPGQATDTQYF. The CDR3 bases that were read are TGTGCCAGCAGTGAGCCGGGACAGGCCACAGATACG.

This clone was picked up many times. The CDR3 end lies 3 residues beyond the end of the read and is filled in from the germline J gene. The chain uses TRBV12-3 or TRBV12-4 and TRBJ2-4, with 12 bases fitting TRBD2. The CDR3 length is 13 residues. The sequenced part of the CDR3 DNA is TGTGCCAGCAGCCTCGGGACTAGCGGGCCT. Translation: CASSLGTSGP. The complete CDR3 sequence is CASSLGTSGPQYF.

This clone was seen ten or more times. Compared with germline, one end of the junction differs, possibly owing to a read error. The CDR3 extends 3 residues past the end of the read, so its final part is completed from the germline J gene. V and J are TRBV19 and TRBJ2-2; TRBD2 aligns across 8 bases. The length of the CDR3 is 17 residues. Germline CDR1 and CDR2: LNHDA and SQIVND (reference sequence). Partial CDR3 DNA: TGTGCCAGTAGTATCTTCCGGCGGGAGGCGAAGACCGGGGAG. It codes for CASSIFRREAKTGE. The entire CDR3 protein is CASSIFRREAKTGELFF.

This clone has ten or more counts. Read sequence stops 3 residues before the CDR3 end, and the germline J gene provides the missing end. This chain links TRBV7-2 with TRBJ2-7; tentatively, D is TRBD2 (7 bases). Germline CDR1 SGHTA, CDR2 FQGNSA. With 0 bases removed from V and 3 bases from J, the gap between germline ends came to 15 bases. CDR3 length: 16 amino acids. Partial CDR3 DNA: TGTGCCAGCAGCTTAGCGGGGGGGGCCTCTTACTACGAG. Translation: CASSLAGGASYYE. The CDR3 reads in full as CASSLAGGASYYEQYF. Using reference TRBV7-2 and TRBJ2-7 for the parts outside the CDR3, the full variable domain is GAGVSQSPSNKVTEKGKDVELRCDPISGHTALYWYRQSLGQGLEFLIYFQGNSAPDKSGLPSDRFSAERTGGSVSTLTIQRTQQEDSAVYLCASSLAGGASYYEQYFGPGTRLTVT.

In this sample, this clone turned up many times. The read falls 3 residues short of the CDR3 end, and the missing part is taken from the germline J gene. The V call is TRBV4-1, the J call TRBJ2-1; possible D gene TRBD1, 7 bases. The CDR3 spans 14 residues. The germline CDR1 and CDR2 sequences are MGHRA and YSYEKL. V lost 1 base and J lost 9, with 13 bases in between. The CDR3 sequence is CASSQGSRGVEQFF. The sequenced part of the CDR3 DNA is TGCGCCAGCAGCCAAGGCAGCAGGGGGGTTGAG.

The CDR3 sequence: CASSLVGGEMNTEAFF. The sequenced CDR3 bases are TGTGCCAGCAGCTTAGTCGGCGGGGAAATGAACACTGAA. This chain links TRBV7-6 with TRBJ1-1; D unresolved. With the read ending 3 residues before the CDR3 end, the germline J gene is used to fill in that end. The CDR3 spans 16 residues. Trimming shortened V by 1 base and J by 0 bases, and 12 bases separated the two germline ends. CDR1 and CDR2 (germline): SGHVS, FNYEAQ. Supplemented by reference TRBV7-6 and TRBJ1-1, the full variable domain reads GAGVSQSPRYKVTKRGQDVALRCDPISGHVSLYWYRQALGQGPEFLTYFNYEAQQDKSGLPNDRFSAERPEGSISTLTIQRTEQRDSAMYRCASSLVGGEMNTEAFFGQGTRLTVV.

This clone was detected ten times or more. The read is 3 residues too short to cover the CDR3 end, so that end is filled in from the germline J gene. This chain uses TRBV30 with TRBJ2-1; 11 bases map to TRBD2. CDR3 length equals 15 residues. The V gene end was trimmed by 8 bases and the J gene end by 8 bases; junction bases not matched to a gene: 14. Germline values: CDR1 GTSNPN, CDR2 SVGIG (reference sequence). Partial CDR3 DNA: TGTGCCGGGGCCCACGGTCTAGCGGGAGGCGATGAG. This gives the protein CAGAHGLAGGDE. From start to end, the CDR3 is CAGAHGLAGGDEQFF.

With regard to this clone: The observed sequence ends 3 residues before the CDR3 terminus, with the missing tail filled in from the germline J gene. This sequence joins TRBV18 and TRBJ1-5; 11 bases are shared with TRBD1. The germline V gene has CDR1 KGHSH and CDR2 LQKENI. The V gene end was trimmed by 5 bases and the J gene end by 7 bases; junction bases not matched to a gene: 7. CDR3 length equals 15 residues. The sequenced part of the CDR3 DNA is TGTGCCAGCTCAGACGGGACAGGGGGGACCCAGCCC. Its protein product is CASSDGTGGTQP. The CDR3 reads in full as CASSDGTGGTQPQHF.

This clone has ten or more counts. The read falls 3 residues short of the CDR3 end, and the missing part is taken from the germline J gene. This rearrangement joins TRBV30 to TRBJ1-6, with TRBD1 matching over 10 bases. V trimming: 3 bases; J trimming: 8 bases; junction bases outside the gene matches: 1. The CDR3 runs 13 residues. From germline, CDR1 is GTSNPN and CDR2 SVGIG (reference sequence). The sequenced CDR3 bases are TGTGCCTGGAGGACAGGGGGCGATTCACCC. This sequence encodes CAWRTGGDSP. In full, the CDR3 reads CAWRTGGDSPLHF.

Details on this clone: Read data end 3 residues before the CDR3 end; the end is taken from the germline J gene. The same CDR3 also results from other DNA sequences found in this sample. The chain combines TRBV18 with TRBJ2-7, with D possibly being TRBD1 (6 bases). CDR3 size: 15 residues. Between the trimmed V and J ends, which lost 3 bases and 6 bases, there was a span of 18 bases. Germline V CDR1 and CDR2: KGHSH, LQKENI. The CDR3 region is CASSPPGQRLSEQYF. CDR3 bases read: TGTGCCAGCTCACCCCCCGGACAGAGGCTCTCCGAG.

Note on this clone: The read halts 3 residues ahead of the CDR3 end, with the missing end drawn from the germline J gene. The rearrangement uses TRBV7-8 and TRBJ2-2; D gene uncertain. The germline gives CDR1 SGHVS, CDR2 FQNEAQ. Deletions cut 7 bases from V and 2 bases from J, with 17 bases between. The CDR3 loop spans 16 amino acids. CDR3 DNA (partial): TGTGCCAGCAAACTTAGTGTGGTATCAAACACCGGGGAG. Translation: CASKLSVVSNTGE. The entire CDR3 is CASKLSVVSNTGELFF.

Many counts were recorded for this clone. The CDR3 goes on 3 residues after the read ends, and that part is filled in from the germline J gene. This chain links TRBV7-2 with TRBJ1-2; D is perhaps TRBD1 (6 bases). Germline lookup yields CDR1 SGHTA and CDR2 FQGNSA. The CDR3 totals 13 residues. The CDR3 region is CASSHSRGNGYTF. The CDR3 bases that were read are TGTGCCAGCAGTCACTCGAGGGGGAACGGC.

This clone has at least ten counts. The read ends 3 residues before the CDR3 terminus; that terminus is restored from the germline J gene. The chain links TRBV19 to TRBJ2-5; TRBD2 matches 10 bases. Germline assignment: CDR1 LNHDA and CDR2 SQIVND (reference sequence). V shed 5 bases, J shed 4 bases, and the junction held 4 bases outside the gene matches. The CDR3 extends over 14 amino acids. The covered CDR3 bases are TGTGCCAGTAGTGGGCTAGCGGGAGTAGAGACC. It specifies CASSGLAGVET. The whole CDR3 sequence reads CASSGLAGVETQYF. The full variable domain, rest sourced from reference TRBV19 and TRBJ2-5, is DGGITQSPKYLFRKEGQNVTLSCEQNLNHDAMYWYRQDPGQGLRLIYYSQIVNDFQKGDIAEGYSVSREKKESFPLTVTSAQKNPTAFYLCASSGLAGVETQYFGPGTRLLVL.

This clone has at least ten counts. The read is 3 residues too short to cover the CDR3 end, so that end is filled in from the germline J gene. This rearrangement joins TRBV29-1 to TRBJ2-1, with D possibly TRBD2 on 6 matching bases. V gave up 3 bases and J gave up 7 bases, with 10 bases separating them. This CDR3 is built from 12 residues. CDR1 SQVTM and CDR2 ANQGSEA come from the germline V gene. CDR3 bases read: TGCAGCGTTGAGGGACTTTCAAATGAG. Translation: CSVEGLSNE. The full CDR3 protein is CSVEGLSNEQFF.

This clone has at least ten counts. The CDR3 goes on 3 residues after the read ends, and that part is filled in from the germline J gene. The chain links TRBV7-6 to TRBJ2-7; possibly TRBD2 for D (6 bases). Deletions cut 4 bases from V and 1 base from J, with 11 bases between. Looked up from germline, CDR1 is SGHVS and CDR2 is FNYEAQ. The CDR3 runs to 14 residues. The CDR3 is CASSSAGTSYEQYF. The sequenced CDR3 bases are TGTGCCAGCAGCTCTGCCGGGACTTCCTACGAG.